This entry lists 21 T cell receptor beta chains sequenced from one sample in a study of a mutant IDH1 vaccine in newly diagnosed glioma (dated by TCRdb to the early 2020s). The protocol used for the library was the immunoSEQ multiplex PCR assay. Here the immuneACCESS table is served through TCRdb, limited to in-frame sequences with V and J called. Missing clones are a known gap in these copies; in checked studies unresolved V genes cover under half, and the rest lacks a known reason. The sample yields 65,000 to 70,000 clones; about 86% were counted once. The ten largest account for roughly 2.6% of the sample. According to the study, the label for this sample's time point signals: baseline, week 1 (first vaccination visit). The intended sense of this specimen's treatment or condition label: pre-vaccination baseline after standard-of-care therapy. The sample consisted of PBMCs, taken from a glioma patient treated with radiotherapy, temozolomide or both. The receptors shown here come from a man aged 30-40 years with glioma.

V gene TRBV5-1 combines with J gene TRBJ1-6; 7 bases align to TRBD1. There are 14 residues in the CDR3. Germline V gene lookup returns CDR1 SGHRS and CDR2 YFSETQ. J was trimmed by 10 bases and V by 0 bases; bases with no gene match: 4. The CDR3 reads CASSLGQGQSPLHF. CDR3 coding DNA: TGCGCCAGCAGCTTGGGACAGGGCCAGTCACCCCTCCACTTT.

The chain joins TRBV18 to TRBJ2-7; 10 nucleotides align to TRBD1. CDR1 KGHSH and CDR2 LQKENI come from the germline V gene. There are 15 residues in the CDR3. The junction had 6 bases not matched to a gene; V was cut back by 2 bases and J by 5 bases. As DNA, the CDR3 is TGTGCCAGCTCACCATCGGGACAGGGGTCCAACGAGCAGTACTTC. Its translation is CASSPSGQGSNEQYF. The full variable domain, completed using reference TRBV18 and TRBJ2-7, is NAGVMQNPRHLVRRRGQEARLRCSPMKGHSHVYWYRQLPEEGLKFMVYLQKENIIDESGMPKERFSAEFPKEGPSILRIQQVVRGDSAAYFCASSPSGQGSNEQYFGPGTRLTVT.

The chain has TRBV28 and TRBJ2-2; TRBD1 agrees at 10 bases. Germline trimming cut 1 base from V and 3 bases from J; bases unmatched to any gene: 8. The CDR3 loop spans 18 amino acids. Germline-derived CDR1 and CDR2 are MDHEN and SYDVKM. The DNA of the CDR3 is TGTGCCAGCAGTTTATTCCCGGGACAGGGGCTGGACACCGGGGAGCTGTTTTTT. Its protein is CASSLFPGQGLDTGELFF.

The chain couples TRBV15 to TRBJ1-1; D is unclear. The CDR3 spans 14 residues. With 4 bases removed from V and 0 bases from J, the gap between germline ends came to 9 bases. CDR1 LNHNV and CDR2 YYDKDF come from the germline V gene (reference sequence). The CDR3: CATSIQVMNTEAFF. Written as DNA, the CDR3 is TGTGCCACCAGCATACAAGTAATGAACACTGAAGCTTTCTTT. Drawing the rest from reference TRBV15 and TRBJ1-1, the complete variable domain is DAMVIQNPRYQVTQFGKPVTLSCSQTLNHNVMYWYQQKSSQAPKLLFHYYDKDFNNEADTPDNFQSRRPNTSFCFLDIRSPGLGDTAMYLCATSIQVMNTEAFFGQGTRLTVV.

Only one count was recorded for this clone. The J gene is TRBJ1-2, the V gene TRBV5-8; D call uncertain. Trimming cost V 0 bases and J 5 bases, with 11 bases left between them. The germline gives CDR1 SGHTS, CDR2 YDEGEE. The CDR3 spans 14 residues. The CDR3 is CASSLGRLGYGYTF. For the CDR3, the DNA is TGTGCCAGCAGCTTGGGCAGGCTGGGATATGGCTACACCTTC.

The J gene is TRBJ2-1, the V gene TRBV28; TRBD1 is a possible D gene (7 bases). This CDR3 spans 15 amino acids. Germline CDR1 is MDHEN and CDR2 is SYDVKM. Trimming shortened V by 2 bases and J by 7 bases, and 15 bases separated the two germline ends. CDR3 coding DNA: TGTGCCAGCAGTTTACCGTCGACAGGGAGGAATGAGCAGTTCTTC. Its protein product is CASSLPSTGRNEQFF.

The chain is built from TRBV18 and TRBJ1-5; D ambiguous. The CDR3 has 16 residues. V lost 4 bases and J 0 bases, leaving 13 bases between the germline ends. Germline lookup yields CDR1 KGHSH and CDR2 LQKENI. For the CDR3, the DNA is TGTGCCAGCTCACTCAGACGGGAGAATAGCAATCAGCCCCAGCATTTT. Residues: CASSLRRENSNQPQHF.

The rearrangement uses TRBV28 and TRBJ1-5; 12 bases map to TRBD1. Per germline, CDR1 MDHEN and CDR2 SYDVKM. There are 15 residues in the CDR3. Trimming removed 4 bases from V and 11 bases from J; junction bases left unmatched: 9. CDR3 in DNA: TGTGCCAGCAGTTCGCGCCGGGACAGGGGGCTGTCCCAGCATTTT. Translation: CASSSRRDRGLSQHF.

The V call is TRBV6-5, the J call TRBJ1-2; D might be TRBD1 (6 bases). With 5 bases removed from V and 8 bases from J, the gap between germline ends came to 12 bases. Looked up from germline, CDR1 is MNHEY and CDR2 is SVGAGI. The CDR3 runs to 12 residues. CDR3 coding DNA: TGTGCCAGCAGTAGGCAGGGGCAGGGCTACACCTTC. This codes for CASSRQGQGYTF.

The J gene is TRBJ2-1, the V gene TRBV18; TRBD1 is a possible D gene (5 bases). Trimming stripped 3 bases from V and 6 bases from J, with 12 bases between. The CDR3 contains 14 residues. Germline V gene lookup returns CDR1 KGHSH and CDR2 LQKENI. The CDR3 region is CASSPLQAFNEQFF. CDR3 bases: TGTGCCAGCTCACCGCTACAGGCGTTCAATGAGCAGTTCTTC.

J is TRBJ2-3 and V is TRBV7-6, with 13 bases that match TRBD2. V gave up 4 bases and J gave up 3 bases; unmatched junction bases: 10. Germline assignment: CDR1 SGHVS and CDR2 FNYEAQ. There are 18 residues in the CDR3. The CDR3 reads CASSSEQTSGGLTDTQYF. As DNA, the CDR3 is TGTGCCAGCAGCTCGGAACAGACTAGCGGGGGGCTAACAGATACGCAGTATTTT.

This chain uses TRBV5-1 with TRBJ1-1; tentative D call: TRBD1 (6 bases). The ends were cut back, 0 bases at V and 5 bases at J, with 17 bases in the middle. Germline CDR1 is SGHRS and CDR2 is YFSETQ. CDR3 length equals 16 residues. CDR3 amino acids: CASSLAGGGAGTEAFF. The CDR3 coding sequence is TGCGCCAGCAGCTTGGCGGGTGGGGGCGCGGGAACTGAAGCTTTCTTT.

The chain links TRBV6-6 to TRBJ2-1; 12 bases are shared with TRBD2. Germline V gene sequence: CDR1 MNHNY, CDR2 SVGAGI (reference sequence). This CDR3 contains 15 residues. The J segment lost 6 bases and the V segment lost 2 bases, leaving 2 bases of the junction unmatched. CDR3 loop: CASSYASGGANEQFF. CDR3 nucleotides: TGTGCCAGCAGTTACGCTAGCGGGGGGGCCAATGAGCAGTTCTTC.

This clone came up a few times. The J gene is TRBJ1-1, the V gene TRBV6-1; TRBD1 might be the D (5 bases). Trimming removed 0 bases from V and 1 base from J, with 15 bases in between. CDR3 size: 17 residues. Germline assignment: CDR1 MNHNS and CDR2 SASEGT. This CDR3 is CASSEAPNRRGNTEAFF. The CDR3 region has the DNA TGTGCCAGCAGTGAAGCGCCGAACAGGCGGGGGAACACTGAAGCTTTCTTT.

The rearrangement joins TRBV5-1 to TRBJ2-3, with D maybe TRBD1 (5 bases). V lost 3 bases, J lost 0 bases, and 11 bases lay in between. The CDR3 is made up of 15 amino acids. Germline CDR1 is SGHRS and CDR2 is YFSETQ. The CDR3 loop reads CASSSNQGSTDTQYF. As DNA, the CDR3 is TGCGCCAGCAGCTCTAATCAGGGAAGCACAGATACGCAGTATTTT.

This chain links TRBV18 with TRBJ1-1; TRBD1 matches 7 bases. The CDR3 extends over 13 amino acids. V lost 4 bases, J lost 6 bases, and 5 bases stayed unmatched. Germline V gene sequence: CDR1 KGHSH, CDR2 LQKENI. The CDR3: CASSRGQGAEAFF. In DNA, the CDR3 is TGTGCCAGCTCACGGGGCCAGGGGGCTGAAGCTTTCTTT.

The CDR3 DNA reads as TGTGCCAGCAGCTTGGGGGTCTATAGCAATCAGCCCCAGCATTTT. Protein product: CASSLGVYSNQPQHF. J is TRBJ1-5 and V is TRBV5-8; unclear D gene. Looked up from germline, CDR1 is SGHTS and CDR2 is YDEGEE. V was trimmed by 0 bases and J by 0 bases, leaving 7 bases between them. This CDR3 has 15 amino acids.

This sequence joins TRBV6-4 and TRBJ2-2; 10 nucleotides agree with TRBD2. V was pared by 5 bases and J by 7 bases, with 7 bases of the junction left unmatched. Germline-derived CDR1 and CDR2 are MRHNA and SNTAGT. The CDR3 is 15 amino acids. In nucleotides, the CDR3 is TGTGCCAGCAGTCTCAGCGGGGGGGCGAACGGGGAGCTGTTTTTT. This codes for CASSLSGGANGELFF.

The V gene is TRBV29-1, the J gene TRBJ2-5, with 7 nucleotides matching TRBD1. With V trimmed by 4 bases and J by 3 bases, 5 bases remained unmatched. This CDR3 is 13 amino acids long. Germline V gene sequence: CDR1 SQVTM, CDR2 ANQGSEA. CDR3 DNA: TGCAGCGTTGTCGGTACAGGGGAAGAGACCCAGTACTTC. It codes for CSVVGTGEETQYF.

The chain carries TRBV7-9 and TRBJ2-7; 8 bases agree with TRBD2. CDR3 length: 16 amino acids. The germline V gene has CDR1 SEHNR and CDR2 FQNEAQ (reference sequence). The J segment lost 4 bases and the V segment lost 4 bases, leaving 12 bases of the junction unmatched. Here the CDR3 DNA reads TGTGCCAGCAGCTCTTACATAGCGGGGTCCTCGTACGAGCAGTACTTC. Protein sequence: CASSSYIAGSSYEQYF.

The CDR3 reads CATSRDGPAGEQETQYF. DNA for the CDR3: TGTGCCACCAGCAGAGATGGTCCAGCGGGGGAGCAAGAGACCCAGTACTTC. The chain couples TRBV15 to TRBJ2-5; 8 bases match TRBD2. The V segment lost 0 bases and the J segment 2 bases; nucleotides outside the gene matches: 8. Germline lookup yields CDR1 LNHNV and CDR2 YYDKDF (reference sequence). The CDR3 runs to 17 residues.